The rows below give T cell receptor beta chains drawn from one sample of a study of blood T cell repertoires in COVID-19. Produced via immunoSEQ multiplex PCR; TCRdb's table is partial and in-frame only. The profile shows 150,000 to 200,000 clones, roughly 87% of them singletons. Sequencing was performed on peripheral blood. These TCRs come from a man aged 55-75 years with active or convalescent COVID-19. Both conserved end residues are part of each CDR3. D genes are given only for firm matches. Not every row has a clone size; where given, it reads once, few, many or a size class.

length,V,J,D,size,CDR3,DNA
14,TRBV29-1,TRBJ1-1,TRBD1,.,CSAGRGQMNTEAFF,TGCAGCGCAGGAAGGGGACAGATGAACACTGAAGCTTTCTTT
13,TRBV2,TRBJ2-2,.,.,CASRPQSTGELFF,TGTGCCAGCAGGCCACAAAGCACCGGGGAGCTGTTTTTT
14,TRBV6-5,TRBJ1-2,.,once,CASSYSMGAGGYTF,TGTGCCAGCAGTTACTCGATGGGAGCGGGAGGCTACACCTTC
16,TRBV21-1,TRBJ1-2,.,.,CASSKGRGGPGYGYTF,TGTGCCAGCAGCAAAGGCCGGGGGGGGCCGGGCTATGGCTACACCTTC
14,TRBV10-3,TRBJ1-1,TRBD1,.,CATQDADRGSEAFF,TGTGCCACCCAAGACGCGGACAGGGGGAGTGAAGCTTTCTTT
13,TRBV5-6,TRBJ2-7,.,few,CASSQDSTYEQYF,TGTGCCAGCAGTCAGGACAGCACCTACGAGCAGTACTTC
15,TRBV10-1,TRBJ1-6,.,.,CASSESGSGNSPLHF,TGCGCCAGCAGTGAGTCGGGGAGTGGGAATTCACCCCTCCACTTT
13,TRBV19,TRBJ2-7,.,.,CASSLKDGGEQYF,TGTGCCAGTAGTCTTAAGGACGGGGGCGAGCAGTACTTC
15,TRBV20-1,TRBJ1-1,.,.,CSASNRQTLNTEAFF,TGCAGTGCTAGTAATAGGCAGACATTGAACACTGAAGCTTTCTTT
13,TRBV29-1,TRBJ2-7,.,.,CSVRTVFSYEQYF,TGCAGCGTCCGGACAGTCTTCTCCTACGAGCAGTACTTC
17,TRBV5-1,TRBJ1-1,TRBD1,once,CASSSSRQGVENTEAFF,TGCGCCAGCAGCTCGTCGCGACAGGGGGTAGAGAACACTGAAGCTTTCTTT
13,TRBV18,TRBJ2-3,.,.,CASSPPGGDTQYF,TGTGCCAGCTCACCTCCTGGAGGAGATACGCAGTATTTT
15,TRBV5-1,TRBJ1-4,.,many,CASSPSPKLNEKLFF,TGCGCCAGCAGCCCCTCCCCGAAGCTTAATGAAAAACTGTTTTTT
16,TRBV18,TRBJ2-1,TRBD1,few,CASSPPKQGDYNEQFF,TGTGCCAGCTCACCACCGAAACAGGGGGACTACAATGAGCAGTTCTTC
19,TRBV9,TRBJ1-3,.,.,CASSVSTPQSPLSGNTIYF,TGTGCCAGCAGCGTATCGACACCCCAATCACCCCTCTCTGGAAACACCATATATTTT
11,TRBV4-1,TRBJ2-1,.,.,CASRRADEQFF,TGCGCCAGCAGGCGGGCCGATGAGCAGTTCTTC
14,TRBV7-9,TRBJ1-1,.,.,CASSFGQRNTEAFF,TGTGCCAGCAGCTTCGGACAGAGAAACACTGAAGCTTTCTTT
15,TRBV4-2,TRBJ2-3,.,.,CASSQDGSGTDTQYF,TGTGCCAGCAGCCAAGACGGTTCCGGCACAGATACGCAGTATTTT
16,TRBV5-1,TRBJ1-1,TRBD1,few,CASSFEIQGGNTEAFF,TGCGCCAGCAGCTTCGAAATTCAGGGGGGGAACACTGAAGCTTTCTTT
15,TRBV29-1,TRBJ1-5,.,many,CSVALGQGGNQPQHF,TGCAGCGTTGCATTAGGGCAGGGAGGAAATCAGCCCCAGCATTTT
15,TRBV11-3,TRBJ1-3,TRBD1,.,CASSSGTGGGNTIYF,TGTGCCAGCAGCTCCGGGACAGGGGGAGGAAACACCATATATTTT
12,TRBV29-1,TRBJ2-7,TRBD1,.,CSVDRGSDEQYF,TGCAGCGTCGACAGGGGGTCGGACGAGCAGTACTTC
16,TRBV11-2,TRBJ2-2,TRBD1,once,CASSFRTGGYTGELFF,TGTGCCAGCAGCTTTCGGACAGGGGGTTACACCGGGGAGCTGTTTTTT
11,TRBV24-1,TRBJ1-2,.,.,CATSESDGYTF,TGTGCCACCAGTGAATCAGATGGCTACACCTTC
15,TRBV6-1,TRBJ1-2,.,few,CASSERSAGKDGYTF,TGTGCCAGCAGTGAAAGAAGTGCAGGGAAGGATGGCTACACCTTC
18,TRBV15,TRBJ1-1,.,.,CATSRNSRSSSKNTEAFF,TGTGCCACCAGCAGGAACAGCCGCTCCAGCTCGAAGAACACTGAAGCTTTCTTT
16,TRBV5-1,TRBJ2-7,.,.,CASSPQQAGSSYEQYF,TGCGCCAGCAGCCCACAGCAGGCAGGGTCCTCCTACGAGCAGTACTTC
15,TRBV18,TRBJ1-1,.,.,CASSLGGQTNTEAFF,TGTGCCAGCTCACTGGGCGGGCAGACGAACACTGAAGCTTTCTTT
17,TRBV3-1/TRBV3-2,TRBJ1-1,TRBD1,few,CASSLLGGRGQNTEAFF,TGTGCCAGCAGCCTACTCGGGGGCAGGGGGCAGAACACTGAAGCTTTCTTT
14,TRBV6-1,TRBJ1-2,.,.,CASSEAAGAGGYTF,TGTGCCAGCAGTGAAGCGGCAGGGGCAGGTGGCTACACCTTC
15,TRBV5-1,TRBJ1-2,.,.,CASSGGLRRAYGYTF,TGCGCCAGCAGTGGGGGACTGAGACGGGCCTATGGCTACACCTTC
15,TRBV24-1,TRBJ1-4,.,once,CATSDASATNEKLFF,TGTGCCACCAGTGATGCGTCGGCAACTAATGAAAAACTGTTTTTT
16,TRBV7-2,TRBJ2-3,TRBD2,.,CASSLGVSGGTDTQYF,TGTGCCAGCAGCTTAGGGGTTAGCGGGGGGACAGATACGCAGTATTTT
15,TRBV6-5,TRBJ1-1,.,.,CASRTQAYLNTEAFF,TGTGCCAGCAGAACACAGGCTTACTTGAACACTGAAGCTTTCTTT
14,TRBV11-2,TRBJ2-7,TRBD1,.,CASSHTGTAYEQYF,TGTGCCAGCAGCCATACCGGGACAGCCTACGAGCAGTACTTC
17,TRBV5-1,TRBJ1-2,TRBD1,once,CASSLGRQGPSNYGYTF,TGCGCCAGCAGCTTGGGGCGACAGGGGCCGTCTAACTATGGCTACACCTTC
13,TRBV2,TRBJ1-2,.,.,CASSEGVSHGYTF,TGTGCCAGCAGTGAAGGGGTTAGCCATGGCTACACCTTC
14,TRBV19,TRBJ1-2,.,.,CASTGSGVKSRYTF,TGTGCCAGTACTGGATCAGGGGTAAAATCTCGCTACACCTTC
12,TRBV6-5,TRBJ2-7,.,few,CASSRERGEQYF,TGTGCCAGCTCTCGTGAACGAGGCGAGCAGTACTTC
14,TRBV19,TRBJ2-7,TRBD1,few,CASSMGQGKNEQYF,TGTGCCAGTAGTATGGGACAGGGGAAGAACGAGCAGTACTTC
15,TRBV7-3,TRBJ2-7,TRBD2,once,CASSPRSGGAYEQYF,TGTGCCAGCAGCCCTCGTAGCGGGGGGGCGTACGAGCAGTACTTC
14,TRBV6-5,TRBJ1-4,.,.,CASDMGGGDEKLFF,TGTGCCAGCGACATGGGAGGGGGGGATGAAAAACTGTTTTTT
17,TRBV7-6,TRBJ2-6,.,once,CASSLVALGAGANVLTF,TGTGCCAGCAGCTTAGTGGCCCTCGGGGCTGGGGCCAACGTCCTGACTTTC
13,TRBV5-1,TRBJ1-2,.,.,CASREDSNNGYTF,TGCGCCAGCCGGGAGGACAGTAATAATGGCTACACCTTC
15,TRBV27,TRBJ2-7,TRBD1,few,CASRRDRTLSYEQYF,TGTGCCAGCAGGCGGGACAGGACCCTCTCCTACGAGCAGTACTTC
12,TRBV5-1,TRBJ2-7,.,.,CASSSTASEQYF,TGCGCCAGCAGTTCAACAGCCTCCGAGCAGTACTTC
13,TRBV7-3,TRBJ1-2,.,once,CASSLQPGDGYTF,TGTGCCAGCAGCCTCCAGCCAGGGGATGGCTACACCTTC
12,TRBV27,TRBJ1-2,.,.,CASSLGGNGYTF,TGTGCCAGCAGTTTAGGGGGGAACGGCTACACCTTC
13,TRBV12-3/TRBV12-4,TRBJ1-2,TRBD1,.,CASRTTGAYGYTF,TGTGCCAGCAGGACGACAGGGGCCTATGGCTACACCTTC
16,TRBV4-1,TRBJ1-6,.,.,CASSQVRAGKNSPLHF,TGCGCCAGCAGCCAAGTTCGTGCAGGGAAAAATTCACCCCTCCACTTT
12,TRBV27,TRBJ2-2,.,.,CASGVNTGELFF,TGTGCCAGTGGAGTGAACACCGGGGAGCTGTTTTTT
15,TRBV3-1/TRBV3-2,TRBJ1-1,TRBD1,.,CASSEDRGSNTEAFF,TGTGCCAGCAGCGAGGACAGGGGCTCGAACACTGAAGCTTTCTTT
14,TRBV7-9,TRBJ1-2,.,once,CASSLGAQGDGYTF,TGTGCCAGCAGCTTAGGCGCCCAAGGGGATGGCTACACCTTC
15,TRBV10-3,TRBJ1-6,.,.,CAISAGQGFNSPLHF,TGTGCCATCAGTGCGGGTCAGGGGTTTAATTCACCCCTCCACTTT
13,TRBV7-6,TRBJ1-2,TRBD1,once,CASSSGQYYGYTF,TGTGCCAGCAGCTCGGGACAGTACTATGGCTACACCTTC